This T cell receptor (beta chain) originates from a study of siplizumab effects on memory and regulatory T cells. Method: immunoSEQ multiplex PCR; TCRdb's copy keeps in-frame clones and lacks some. The table shows approximately 94,000 clones, with 96% occurring only once. Per germline, CDR1 SGHRS and CDR2 YFSETQ. V shed 0 bases and J shed 7 bases, with 11 bases lying between them. This CDR3 is built from 14 residues. The material sequenced was naive CD4+ T cells sorted from blood. The chain joins TRBV5-1 to TRBJ1-5; possibly TRBD1 for D (5 bases). The TCR comes from a human donor in good health. CDR3 sequence reads: CASSLAGDGQPQHF. The CDR3 nucleotides read TGCGCCAGCAGCTTGGCGGGGGACGGACAGCCCCAGCATTTT.